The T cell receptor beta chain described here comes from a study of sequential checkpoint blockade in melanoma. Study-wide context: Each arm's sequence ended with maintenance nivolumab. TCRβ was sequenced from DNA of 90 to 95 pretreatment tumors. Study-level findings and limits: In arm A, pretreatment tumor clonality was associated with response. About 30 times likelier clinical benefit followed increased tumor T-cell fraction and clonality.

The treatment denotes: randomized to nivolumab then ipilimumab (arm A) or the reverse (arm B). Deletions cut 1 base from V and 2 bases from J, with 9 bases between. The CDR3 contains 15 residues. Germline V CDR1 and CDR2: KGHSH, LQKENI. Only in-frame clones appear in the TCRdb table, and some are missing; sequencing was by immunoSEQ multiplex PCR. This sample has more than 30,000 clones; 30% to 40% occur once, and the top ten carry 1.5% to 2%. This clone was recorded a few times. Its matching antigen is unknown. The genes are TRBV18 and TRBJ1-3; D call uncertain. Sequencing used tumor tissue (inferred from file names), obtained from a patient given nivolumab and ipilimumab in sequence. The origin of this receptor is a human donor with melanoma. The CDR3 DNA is TGTGCCAGCTCACCACTCAAGGCGGCTGGAAACACCATATATTTT. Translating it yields CASSPLKAAGNTIYF.